The TCR beta chain described here comes from a study of blood T cell repertoires in COVID-19. Whole-study context: The origin of the acute and convalescent COVID-19 samples was the United States, Italy and Spain. The analysed material was cDNA or gDNA that came from T cells, B-cell-depleted T cells, or PBMCs.

The CDR3 extends over 14 amino acids. Trimming cost V 3 bases and J 7 bases, with 12 bases left between them. Per germline, CDR1 MNHEY and CDR2 SVGEGT. Original methodology: Quantification of nucleated cells was approximated via reference gene primer amplification. Assay: immunoSEQ multiplex PCR; the TCRdb copy retains only in-frame clones and omits some. V and J calls and clone size follow that table, whereas D and trimming were derived from the DNA. The sample records approximately 350,000 clones, around nine tenths being singletons. This receptor was obtained from a woman between 18 and 29 years old who had recovered from COVID-19. Sequencing used peripheral blood. The chain combines TRBV6-2 or TRBV6-3 with TRBJ2-2, with D tentatively TRBD1 (5 bases). CDR3 in DNA: TGTGCCAGCAGTTATCCAGGGTCGGTCGGGGAGCTGTTTTTT. Amino acid sequence: CASSYPGSVGELFF.